The 24 T cell receptor beta chains presented below share a single source sample, sequenced in a study of OX40 agonist ivuxolimab in advanced cancers. The library was generated by the immunoSEQ multiplex PCR assay. Here the immuneACCESS table is served through TCRdb, limited to in-frame sequences with V and J called. Missing clones are a known gap in these copies; in checked studies unresolved V genes cover under half, and the rest lacks a known reason. Here the sample has roughly 99,000 clones; approximately 90% occur a single time. Of the sample, about 1.2% is held by the ten largest clones. The input for sequencing was CD4+ or CD8+ T cells sorted from blood, taken in a trial of the OX40 agonist ivuxolimab. The source of these receptors is an adult with an advanced solid tumor such as melanoma, head and neck, liver or kidney cancer.

This clone was seen only once. V gene TRBV30 combines with J gene TRBJ1-6; D unresolved. The CDR3 runs 15 residues. Trimming removed 8 bases at V and 0 bases at J, with 14 bases between. In germline, CDR1 is GTSNPN, CDR2 SVGIG (reference sequence). CDR3 nucleotides: TGTGCCACCACAGCCTCGAGCTCCTATAATTCACCCCTCCACTTT. Its translation is CATTASSSYNSPLHF. Drawing the rest from reference TRBV30 and TRBJ1-6, the complete variable domain is SQTIHQWPATLVQPVGSPLSLECTVEGTSNPNLYWYRQAAGRGLQLLFYSVGIGQISSEVPQNLSASRPQDRQFILSSKKLLLSDSGFYLCATTASSSYNSPLHFGNGTRLTVT.

This clone occurred a few times. This chain links TRBV7-9 with TRBJ2-7, with D possibly matching TRBD2 (6 bases). Trimming removed 5 bases from V and 3 bases from J, with 8 bases in between. Germline assignment: CDR1 SEHNR and CDR2 FQNEAQ (reference sequence). The CDR3 is made up of 12 amino acids. The CDR3 protein is CASSTTSYEQYF. CDR3 in DNA: TGTGCCAGCAGCACGACTAGCTACGAGCAGTACTTC.

The J gene is TRBJ1-5, the V gene TRBV28; perhaps TRBD1 as D (6 bases). The length of the CDR3 is 18 residues. V was shortened by 5 bases and J by 2 bases, with 22 bases between the two germline ends. Germline V gene data show CDR1 as MDHEN and CDR2 as SYDVKM. The CDR3 DNA sequence: TGTGCCAGCAGTCCAGGAAAGACAGGACGGATTGGCAATCAGCCCCAGCATTTT. Translating gives CASSPGKTGRIGNQPQHF.

This rearrangement joins TRBV28 to TRBJ1-2, with 7 bases aligning to TRBD1. The CDR3 runs 14 residues. CDR1 and CDR2 from the germline V gene are MDHEN and SYDVKM. The J segment lost 6 bases and the V segment lost 4 bases, leaving 8 bases of the junction unmatched. CDR3 sequence reads: CASSSLQGPDGYTF. The CDR3 DNA is TGTGCCAGCAGTTCCTTACAGGGGCCTGATGGCTACACCTTC.

The chain links TRBV21-1 to TRBJ2-7; the table calls TRBD2, which could not be checked here. TRBV21-1 is annotated as a pseudogene. The CDR3 extends over 15 amino acids. The CDR3 loop reads CASSKESFFSYEQYF. The CDR3 DNA reads as TGTGCCAGCAGCAAAGAATCGTTTTTCTCCTACGAGCAGTACTTC.

The rearrangement joins TRBV7-8 to TRBJ2-1; 8 nucleotides agree with TRBD2. V shed 6 bases and J 12 bases; nucleotides not matched to a gene: 19. CDR1 SGHVS and CDR2 FQNEAQ come from the germline V gene. The CDR3 runs 16 residues. CDR3 sequence: CASRPGGPTEGLVQFF. CDR3 in DNA: TGTGCCAGCAGGCCGGGGGGGCCGACGGAGGGTTTGGTGCAGTTCTTC.

The chain employs TRBV5-6 and TRBJ2-7, with D possibly matching TRBD1 (7 bases). The CDR3 contains 17 residues. Germline CDR1 reads SGHDT; CDR2 reads YYEEEE. V lost 1 base to trimming and J lost 4 bases, with 21 bases between them. DNA for the CDR3: TGTGCCAGCAGCTTGCTCGGGGGCGCAGGGGGTGAATACGAGCAGTACTTC. This translates into CASSLLGGAGGEYEQYF.

V is TRBV6-1 and J is TRBJ1-5; the match to TRBD1 covers 7 bases. The length of the CDR3 is 13 residues. V lost 6 bases, J lost 5 bases, and 4 bases stayed unmatched. The V gene's germline CDR1 is MNHNS and CDR2 SASEGT. The CDR3 loop reads CASSETGDQPQHF. The CDR3 region has the DNA TGTGCCAGCAGCGAAACAGGGGATCAGCCCCAGCATTTT.

This chain connects TRBV11-2 to TRBJ1-5; the D is unclear. The CDR3 totals 14 residues. Germline V gene sequence: CDR1 SGHAT, CDR2 FQNNGV. The ends were cut back, 5 bases at V and 2 bases at J, with 10 bases in the middle. The CDR3 is CASSLTRGNQPQHF. The CDR3 DNA reads as TGTGCCAGCAGCCTCACTAGAGGCAATCAGCCCCAGCATTTT.

The CDR3 here is CASSPYSGGKNEQFF. The DNA for the CDR3 is TGTGCCAGCAGCCCCTATAGCGGGGGGAAGAATGAGCAGTTCTTC. The V call is TRBV7-3, the J call TRBJ2-1; 10 positions match TRBD2. V lost 5 bases and J lost 7; bases outside the gene matches: 8. The germline CDR1 and CDR2 sequences are SGHTA and FQGTGA. The CDR3 extends over 15 amino acids.

This rearrangement joins TRBV27 to TRBJ1-4; D might be TRBD1 (5 bases). CDR3 length: 18 amino acids. Deletions cut 5 bases from V and 0 bases from J, with 19 bases between. Per the germline V gene, CDR1 is MNHEY and CDR2 is SMNVEV (reference sequence). CDR3 sequence (DNA): TGTGCCAGCAGTACCCGACAGCAGCTATCCACAACTAATGAAAAACTGTTTTTT. It yields the protein CASSTRQQLSTTNEKLFF.

The chain carries TRBV5-1 and TRBJ2-3; TRBD1 agrees at 7 bases. This CDR3 has 15 residues. CDR1 is SGHRS and CDR2 is YFSETQ in the germline V gene. V lost 4 bases and J lost 2; bases outside the gene matches: 7. In nucleotides, the CDR3 is TGCGCCAGCAGCATAACAGGGGCGGACACAGATACGCAGTATTTT. This gives the protein CASSITGADTDTQYF.

The J gene is TRBJ1-4, the V gene TRBV5-1, with a weak D call TRBD1 (5 bases). V lost 4 bases to trimming and J lost 0 bases, with 13 bases between them. The CDR3 extends over 16 amino acids. CDR1 is SGHRS, CDR2 YFSETQ, per germline. CDR3 region: CASSPGTGATNEKLFF. The CDR3 bases are TGCGCCAGCAGCCCAGGGACGGGAGCAACTAATGAAAAACTGTTTTTT.

The genes are TRBV19 and TRBJ2-1, with TRBD2 identical over 14 bases. The germline V gene has CDR1 LNHDA and CDR2 SQIVND (reference sequence). This CDR3 region has 16 residues. V lost 8 bases, J lost 0 bases, and 3 bases stayed unmatched. The CDR3 DNA sequence: TGTGCCAGTGGACTAGCGGGAGGATCCTCCTACAATGAGCAGTTCTTC. This sequence encodes CASGLAGGSSYNEQFF.

This clone was counted only a few times. This chain links TRBV28 with TRBJ2-5, with 8 nucleotides matching TRBD2. The germline V gene encodes CDR1 MDHEN and CDR2 SYDVKM. V was pared by 5 bases and J by 9 bases, with 8 bases of the junction left unmatched. CDR3 size: 13 residues. The CDR3 is CASSPGTSWAQYF. CDR3 DNA sequence: TGTGCCAGCAGTCCCGGGACTAGTTGGGCCCAGTACTTC.

The chain is built from TRBV7-2 and TRBJ2-5, with 7 bases that match TRBD2. Germline V gives CDR1 SGHTA, CDR2 FQGNSA. The ends lost 4 bases at V and 13 bases at J; junction bases unmatched: 15. The CDR3 consists of 14 residues. CDR3: CASSSTGTNPFLYF. CDR3 in DNA: TGTGCCAGCAGCTCGACGGGGACTAACCCCTTTCTGTACTTC.

The V gene is TRBV6-5, the J gene TRBJ2-7; tentative D call: TRBD1 (6 bases). This CDR3 has 15 amino acids. Trimming shortened V by 5 bases and J by 0 bases, and 14 bases separated the two germline ends. CDR1 MNHEY and CDR2 SVGAGI come from the germline V gene. In nucleotides, the CDR3 is TGTGCCAGCAGTCCTCGGGACATGAGCTCCTACGAGCAGTACTTC. It translates to CASSPRDMSSYEQYF.

The chain has TRBV5-1 and TRBJ1-4; D unresolved. This CDR3 has 16 amino acids. Germline V gives CDR1 SGHRS, CDR2 YFSETQ. The ends were cut back, 4 bases at V and 3 bases at J, with 16 bases in the middle. This chain's CDR3 is CASSRIVGNPNEKLFF. Written as DNA, the CDR3 is TGCGCCAGCAGCCGAATCGTGGGGAACCCTAATGAAAAACTGTTTTTT. Full variable domain (rest looked up from reference TRBV5-1 and TRBJ1-4): KAGVTQTPRYLIKTRGQQVTLSCSPISGHRSVSWYQQTPGQGLQFLFEYFSETQRNKGNFPGRFSGRQFSNSRSEMNVSTLELGDSALYLCASSRIVGNPNEKLFFGSGTQLSVL.

The V gene is TRBV10-1, the J gene TRBJ1-1; possibly TRBD1 for D (5 bases). CDR3 length equals 14 residues. V lost 3 bases, J lost 5 bases, and 13 bases lay in between. The germline CDR1 and CDR2 sequences are WNHNN and SYGVQD (reference sequence). Here the CDR3 DNA reads TGCGCCAGCAGTGACGAGGGACGGGCGACTGAAGCTTTCTTT. This gives the protein CASSDEGRATEAFF.

The rearrangement joins TRBV11-3 to TRBJ1-1; D is ambiguous. The CDR3 loop spans 15 amino acids. The V and J ends lost 0 bases and 1 base respectively, with 9 bases between them. Per the germline V gene, CDR1 is SGHNT and CDR2 is YENEEA. This chain's CDR3 is CASSLDPFTNTEAFF. CDR3 DNA sequence: TGTGCCAGCAGCTTAGATCCTTTTACGAACACTGAAGCTTTCTTT.

The chain links TRBV27 to TRBJ1-5; no firm D call. V was shortened by 4 bases and J by 0 bases, with 4 bases between the two germline ends. In germline, CDR1 is MNHEY, CDR2 SMNVEV (reference sequence). The CDR3 covers 13 residues. The CDR3 DNA is TGTGCCAGCAGTTGGGGTAGCAATCAGCCCCAGCATTTT. Translation: CASSWGSNQPQHF.

V is TRBV28 and J is TRBJ2-3; possibly TRBD1 for D (7 bases). Trimming pared 4 bases from V and 0 bases from J, leaving 26 bases between. The length of the CDR3 is 20 residues. In germline, CDR1 is MDHEN, CDR2 SYDVKM. CDR3 sequence reads: CASSYGGGLWRASSTDTQYF. In DNA form, the CDR3 reads TGTGCCAGCAGTTACGGAGGGGGCCTTTGGCGGGCCTCTAGCACAGATACGCAGTATTTT.

This chain uses TRBV27 with TRBJ1-3; TRBD1 agrees at 8 bases. Trimming cost V 0 bases and J 3 bases; bases outside gene matches: 10. CDR3 length: 18 amino acids. The germline V gene encodes CDR1 MNHEY and CDR2 SMNVEV (reference sequence). The DNA for the CDR3 is TGTGCCAGCAGTTTATCCCCCGATGACAGGGGATATGGAAACACCATATATTTT. Protein product: CASSLSPDDRGYGNTIYF.

The gene calls are TRBV10-3 and TRBJ1-1, with D tentatively TRBD1 (5 bases). V lost 8 bases and J lost 3, with 16 bases in between. Germline CDR1 reads ENHRY; CDR2 reads SYGVKD. This CDR3 has 14 residues. CDR3 sequence: CAIGEGVGHTEAFF. The CDR3 nucleotides read TGTGCCATCGGGGAAGGGGTGGGCCACACTGAAGCTTTCTTT.